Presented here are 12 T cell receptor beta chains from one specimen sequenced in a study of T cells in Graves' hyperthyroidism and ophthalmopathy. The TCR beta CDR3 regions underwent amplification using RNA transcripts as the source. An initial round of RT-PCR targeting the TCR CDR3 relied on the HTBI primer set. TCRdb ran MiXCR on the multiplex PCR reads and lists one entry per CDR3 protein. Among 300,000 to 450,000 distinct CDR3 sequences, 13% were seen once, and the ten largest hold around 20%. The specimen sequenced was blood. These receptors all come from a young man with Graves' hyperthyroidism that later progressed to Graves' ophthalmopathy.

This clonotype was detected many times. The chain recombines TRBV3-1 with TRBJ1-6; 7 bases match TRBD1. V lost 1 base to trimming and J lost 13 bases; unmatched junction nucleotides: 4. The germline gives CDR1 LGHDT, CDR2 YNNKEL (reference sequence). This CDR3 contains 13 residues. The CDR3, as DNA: TGTGCCAGCAGCCAAGGACAGGGTCGGCCCCTCCACTTT. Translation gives CASSQGQGRPLHF.

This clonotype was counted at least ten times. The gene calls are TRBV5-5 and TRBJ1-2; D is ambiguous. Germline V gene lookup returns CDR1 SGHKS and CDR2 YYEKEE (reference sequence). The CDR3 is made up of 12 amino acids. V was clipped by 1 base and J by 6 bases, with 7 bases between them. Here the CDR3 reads CASSLLSDGYTF. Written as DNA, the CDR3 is TGTGCCAGCAGCTTGCTCTCCGATGGCTACACCTTC.

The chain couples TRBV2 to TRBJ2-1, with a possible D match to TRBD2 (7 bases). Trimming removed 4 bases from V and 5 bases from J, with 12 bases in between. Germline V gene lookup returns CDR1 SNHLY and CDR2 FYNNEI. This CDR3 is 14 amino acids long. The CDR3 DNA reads TGTGCCAGCAGTGGAGGGGGGGCTCACAATGAGCAGTTCTTC. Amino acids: CASSGGGAHNEQFF.

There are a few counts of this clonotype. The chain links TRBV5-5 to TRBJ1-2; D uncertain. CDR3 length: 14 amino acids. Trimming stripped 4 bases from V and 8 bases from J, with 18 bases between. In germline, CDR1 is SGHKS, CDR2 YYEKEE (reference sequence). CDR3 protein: CASSASGRGQGYTF. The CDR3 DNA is TGTGCCAGCAGCGCAAGCGGACGGGGTCAGGGCTACACCTTC.

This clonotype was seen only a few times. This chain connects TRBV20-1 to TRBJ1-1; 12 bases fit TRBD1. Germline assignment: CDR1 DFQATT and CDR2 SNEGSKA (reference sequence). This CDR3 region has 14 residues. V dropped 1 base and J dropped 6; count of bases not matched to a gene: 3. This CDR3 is CSARGDRGPSEAFF. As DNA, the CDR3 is TGCAGTGCTAGAGGGGACAGGGGGCCGTCTGAAGCTTTCTTT.

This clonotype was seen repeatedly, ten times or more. This chain's CDR3 is CASSLRVRPYNSPLHF. The CDR3, as DNA: TGTGCCAGCAGCCTACGTGTTAGGCCCTATAATTCACCCCTCCACTTT. The chain has TRBV28 and TRBJ1-6; no clear D gene. The CDR3 spans 16 residues. The germline V gene encodes CDR1 MDHEN and CDR2 SYDVKM. The V gene lost 6 bases and the J gene lost 2 bases, with 14 bases spanning the gap.

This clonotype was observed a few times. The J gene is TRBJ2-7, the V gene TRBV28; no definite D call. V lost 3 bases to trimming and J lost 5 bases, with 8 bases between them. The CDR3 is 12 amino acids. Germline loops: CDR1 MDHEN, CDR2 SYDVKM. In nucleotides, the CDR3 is TGTGCCAGCAGTTTTAGGATGGACGAGCAGTACTTC. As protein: CASSFRMDEQYF.

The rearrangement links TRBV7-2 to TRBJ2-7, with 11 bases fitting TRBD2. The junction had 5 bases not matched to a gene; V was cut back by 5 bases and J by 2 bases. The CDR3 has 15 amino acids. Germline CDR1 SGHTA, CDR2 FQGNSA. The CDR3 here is CASSHSLAGAYEQYF. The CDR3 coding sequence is TGTGCCAGCAGCCACTCACTAGCGGGAGCCTACGAGCAGTACTTC.

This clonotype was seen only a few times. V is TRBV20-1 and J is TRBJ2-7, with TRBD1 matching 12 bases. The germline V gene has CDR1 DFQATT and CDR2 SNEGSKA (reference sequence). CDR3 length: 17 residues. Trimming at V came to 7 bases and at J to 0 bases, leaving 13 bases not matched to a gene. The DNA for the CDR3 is TGCAGTGGGTGTGGGACAGGGGGCCGCCATAGCTCCTACGAGCAGTACTTC. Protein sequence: CSGCGTGGRHSSYEQYF.

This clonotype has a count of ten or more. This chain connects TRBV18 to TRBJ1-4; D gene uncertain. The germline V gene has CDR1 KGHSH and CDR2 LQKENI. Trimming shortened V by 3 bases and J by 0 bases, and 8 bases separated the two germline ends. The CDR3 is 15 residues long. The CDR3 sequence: CASSPSPATNEKLFF. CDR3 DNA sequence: TGTGCCAGCTCACCTAGTCCTGCAACTAATGAAAAACTGTTTTTT.

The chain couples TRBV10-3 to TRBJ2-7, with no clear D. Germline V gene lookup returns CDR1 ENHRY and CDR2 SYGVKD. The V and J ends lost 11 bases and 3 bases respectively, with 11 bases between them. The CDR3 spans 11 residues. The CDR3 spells CAVGEFYEQYF. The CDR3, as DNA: TGTGCCGTCGGCGAATTCTACGAGCAGTACTTC.

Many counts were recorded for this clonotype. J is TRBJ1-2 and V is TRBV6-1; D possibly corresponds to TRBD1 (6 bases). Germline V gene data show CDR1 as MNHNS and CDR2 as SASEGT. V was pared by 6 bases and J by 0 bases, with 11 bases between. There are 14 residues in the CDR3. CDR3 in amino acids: CASRMDRSNYGYTF. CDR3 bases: TGTGCCAGCAGAATGGACAGATCTAACTATGGCTACACCTTC.